These T cell receptor beta chains were read from a single sample in a study of lymphopenia after photon versus proton radiotherapy. Using immunoSEQ multiplex PCR, the repertoire was profiled, and TCRdb retains in-frame clones only, with some absent. Among 55,000 to 70,000 clones listed, about nine tenths were seen once. The sample consisted of peripheral blood, taken from a patient treated with proton-based radiotherapy. The receptors shown here come from an elderly man with esophageal cancer. Each CDR3 is given with its conserved first and last residue. Fields, in order: J gene, D gene, V gene, clone size, CDR3 DNA, CDR3 protein. D genes are given only for firm matches. Size is omitted from some rows. Given values are once, few, many or a class for expanded clones.

TRBJ2-1 | TRBD2 | TRBV2 | . | TGTGCCAGCAAGACTAGCGGGAGGTCCAATGAGCAGTTCTTC | CASKTSGRSNEQFF
TRBJ1-6 | TRBD1 | TRBV5-1 | . | TGCGCCAGCAGCTTGGGACAGGGGGAACGTAATTCACCCCTCCACTTT | CASSLGQGERNSPLHF
TRBJ2-5 | . | TRBV6-1 | . | TGTGCCAGCAGTGAAGCCCCCGTGGGCATGTGGGAGACCCAGTACTTC | CASSEAPVGMWETQYF
TRBJ2-5 | . | TRBV21-1 | . | TGTGCCAGCAGCAAAGTCGGGACAGGGGTTTATGGCCAAGAGACCCAGTACTTC | CASSKVGTGVYGQETQYF
TRBJ1-4 | . | TRBV18 | . | TGTGCCAGCTCGATCGGGGCCGCAACTAATGAAAAACTGTTTTTT | CASSIGAATNEKLFF
TRBJ2-3 | . | TRBV10-3 | . | TGTGCCATCAGTGAGTCGGCGAGCACAGATACGCAGTATTTT | CAISESASTDTQYF
TRBJ2-3 | . | TRBV5-1 | . | TGCGCCAGCAGCTTGGGGCATTTCACAGATACGCAGTATTTT | CASSLGHFTDTQYF
TRBJ2-1 | . | TRBV4-3 | . | TGCGCCAGCAGCCGGGGCTACAATGAGCAGTTCTTC | CASSRGYNEQFF
TRBJ2-7 | . | TRBV5-4 | . | TGTGCCAGCAGCTCCGCCTACGAGCAGTACTTC | CASSSAYEQYF
TRBJ1-6 | . | TRBV18 | . | TGTGCCAGCTCACGGAGCTATAATTCACCCCTCCACTTT | CASSRSYNSPLHF
TRBJ2-2 | . | TRBV7-9 | . | TGTGCCAGCAGCCCTCTCAACACCGGGGAGCTGTTTTTT | CASSPLNTGELFF
TRBJ1-1 | . | TRBV2 | . | TGTGCCAGCAGACAGGGAACGTCGAGAAGCACTGAAGCTTTCTTT | CASRQGTSRSTEAFF
TRBJ1-3 | . | TRBV7-9 | few | TGTGCCAGCAGCCCCCGTGGAGGGGCTGGAAACACCATATATTTT | CASSPRGGAGNTIYF
TRBJ2-2 | TRBD1 | TRBV5-4 | . | TGCGCCAGCAGCCAAGATACAGGGGGAAACACCGGGGAGCTGTTTTTT | CASSQDTGGNTGELFF
TRBJ1-2 | TRBD1 | TRBV25-1 | . | TGTGCCAGCAGTCTCGGACAGGGAAACTATGGCTACACCTTC | CASSLGQGNYGYTF
TRBJ1-5 | . | TRBV7-9 | . | TGTGCCAGCAGCTTAGGGGGGAATAGCAATCAGCCCCAGCATTTT | CASSLGGNSNQPQHF
TRBJ2-1 | . | TRBV11-2 | once | TGTGCCAGCAGCTTAAGGATATCCTACAATGAGCAGTTCTTC | CASSLRISYNEQFF
TRBJ2-7 | . | TRBV12-1 | . | TGTGCCAGCAGCTCATATTATATGAGGGTCTACGAGCAGTACTTC | CASSSYYMRVYEQYF
TRBJ2-2 | . | TRBV2 | . | TGTGCCAGCAGTGAAGTGTCAGGTAGTTCCGACGGGGAGCTGTTTTTT | CASSEVSGSSDGELFF
TRBJ1-2 | . | TRBV9 | . | TGTGCCAGCAGCGTGACCAGGCTTGACTATGGCTACACCTTC | CASSVTRLDYGYTF
TRBJ2-1 | TRBD2 | TRBV7-2 | once | TGTGCCAGCAGCCCCCAGGGAGCGGGGTGGTACAATGAGCAGTTCTTC | CASSPQGAGWYNEQFF
TRBJ2-7 | TRBD1 | TRBV29-1 | . | TGCAGCGTTGAGTGGCAGGGGGCGCAGTACGAGCAGTACTTC | CSVEWQGAQYEQYF
TRBJ2-7 | TRBD2 | TRBV2 | . | TGTGCCAGCTGGGGAGGGAGAGCCGTGTCAGAGCAGTACTTC | CASWGGRAVSEQYF
TRBJ2-3 | . | TRBV5-1 | . | TGCGCCAGCGTCGCAGGGGCGTCCACAGATACGCAGTATTTT | CASVAGASTDTQYF
TRBJ2-2 | . | TRBV7-2 | . | TGTGCCAGCAGCTTAAGAGGGGGACTGAACACCGGGGAGCTGTTTTTT | CASSLRGGLNTGELFF
TRBJ1-3 | . | TRBV6-5 | . | TGTGCCAGCAGTTACAAGGCGTCCGGGGCCACCATATATTTT | CASSYKASGATIYF
TRBJ1-5 | . | TRBV7-8 | . | TGTGCCAGCAGCCCACATTCGAGCAATCAGCCCCAGCATTTT | CASSPHSSNQPQHF
TRBJ1-3 | TRBD1 | TRBV19 | . | TGTGCCACCCGGGACAGGGCTGGAAACACCATATATTTT | CATRDRAGNTIYF
TRBJ1-6 | . | TRBV19 | . | TGTGCCAGTAGCCAGGGTGTAAGGGCACCCCTCCACTTT | CASSQGVRAPLHF
TRBJ2-5 | TRBD1 | TRBV27 | . | TGTGCCAGCAGGTCTTCAACAGGGGTGTACCAAGAGACCCAGTACTTC | CASRSSTGVYQETQYF
TRBJ2-5 | . | TRBV27 | . | TGTGCCAGCAGTTTTCGCAGGGCTTATGGGGAGACCCAGTACTTC | CASSFRRAYGETQYF
TRBJ2-3 | . | TRBV28 | few | TGTGCCAGCAGGGGGATCGCAGATACGCAGTATTTT | CASRGIADTQYF
TRBJ2-7 | TRBD2 | TRBV6-5 | few | TGTGCCAGCAGGCCAGCGGGAGGGCCCTACGAGCAGTACTTC | CASRPAGGPYEQYF
TRBJ1-3 | . | TRBV7-3 | . | TGTGCCAGCAGCCGGGCCGGGGTTGGAAACACCATATATTTT | CASSRAGVGNTIYF
TRBJ2-3 | . | TRBV19 | . | TGTGCCAGTACATTTAGGGGGTCGGATACGCAGTATTTT | CASTFRGSDTQYF
TRBJ1-4 | . | TRBV5-5 | . | TGTGCCAGCAGCCCGAGCCGTGGGGAAGGTGAAAAACTGTTTTTT | CASSPSRGEGEKLFF
TRBJ1-2 | . | TRBV4-3 | . | TGCGCCAGCAGCCAAGATCCCAGGGCCTATGGCTACACCTTC | CASSQDPRAYGYTF
TRBJ1-5 | . | TRBV5-8 | . | TGTGCCAGCAGCCTTATTGGTGCTCGGAGTCAGCCCCAGCATTTT | CASSLIGARSQPQHF
TRBJ1-2 | TRBD1 | TRBV6-1 | . | TGTGCCAGCAGTAACACCGGGACAGGGGACTATGGCTACACCTTC | CASSNTGTGDYGYTF
TRBJ1-3 | . | TRBV4-3 | once | TGCGCCAGCAGCCAAGATAGAACCCGAACGACCATATATTTT | CASSQDRTRTTIYF
TRBJ1-6 | . | TRBV6-5 | . | TGTGCCAGCAGTTACTTACAGGGTGGGGGTTCACCCCTCCACTTT | CASSYLQGGGSPLHF
TRBJ2-3 | . | TRBV19 | . | TGTGCCAGTAGTATTGTACGGAGCACAGATACGCAGTATTTT | CASSIVRSTDTQYF
TRBJ1-5 | . | TRBV5-1 | . | TGCGCCAGCAGCTTGGGGCCGGATAGCAATCAGCCCCAGCATTTT | CASSLGPDSNQPQHF
TRBJ1-1 | TRBD1 | TRBV5-1 | . | TGCGCCAGCAGCTTGGGGTTGGGACAGGGGAACACTGAAGCTTTCTTT | CASSLGLGQGNTEAFF
TRBJ1-5 | . | TRBV7-9 | . | TGTGCCAGCAGCTCCCAGGGGTCTCAGCCCCAGCATTTT | CASSSQGSQPQHF
TRBJ2-1 | . | TRBV18 | . | TGTGCCAGCTCACCAAGACGGGGAGAAGGGAATGAGCAGTTCTTC | CASSPRRGEGNEQFF
TRBJ2-7 | . | TRBV7-6 | . | TGTGCCAGCAGCTTGGGGACGGGCCAAGACGAGCAGTACTTC | CASSLGTGQDEQYF
TRBJ1-2 | . | TRBV6-5 | . | TGTGCCAGCAGTTACCGACCAGGCTCAGGGCCCTATGGCTACACCTTC | CASSYRPGSGPYGYTF